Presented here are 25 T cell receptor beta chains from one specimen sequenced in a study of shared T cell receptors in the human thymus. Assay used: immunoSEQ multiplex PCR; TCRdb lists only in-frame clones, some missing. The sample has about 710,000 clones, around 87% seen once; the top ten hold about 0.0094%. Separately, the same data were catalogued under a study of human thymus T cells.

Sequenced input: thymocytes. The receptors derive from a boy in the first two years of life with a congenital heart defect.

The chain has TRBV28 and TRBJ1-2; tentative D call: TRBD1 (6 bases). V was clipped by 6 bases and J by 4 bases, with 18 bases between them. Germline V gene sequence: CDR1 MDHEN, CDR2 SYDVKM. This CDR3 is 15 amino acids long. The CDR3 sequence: CASSLPEQGTYGYTF. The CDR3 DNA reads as TGTGCCAGCAGCCTTCCCGAGCAGGGGACCTATGGCTACACCTTC.

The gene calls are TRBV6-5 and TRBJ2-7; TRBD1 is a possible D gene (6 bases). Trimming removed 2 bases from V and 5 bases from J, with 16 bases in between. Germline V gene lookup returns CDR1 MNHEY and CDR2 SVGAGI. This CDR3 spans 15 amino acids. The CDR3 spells CASSYTRTVRNEQYF. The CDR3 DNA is TGTGCCAGCAGTTACACCAGGACAGTTAGGAACGAGCAGTACTTC.

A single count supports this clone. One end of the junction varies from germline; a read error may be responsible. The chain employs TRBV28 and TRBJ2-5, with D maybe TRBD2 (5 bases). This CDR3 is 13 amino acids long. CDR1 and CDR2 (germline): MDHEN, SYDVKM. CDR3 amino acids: CASCLALLRTQYF. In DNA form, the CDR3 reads TGTGCCAGCTGTTTAGCGTTACTGAGGACCCAGTACTTC.

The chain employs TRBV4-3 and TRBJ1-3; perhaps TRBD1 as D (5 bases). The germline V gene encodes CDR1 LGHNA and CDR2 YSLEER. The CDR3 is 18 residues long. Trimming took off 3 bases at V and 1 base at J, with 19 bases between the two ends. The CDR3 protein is CASSHQGLSRGSGNTIYF. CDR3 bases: TGCGCCAGCAGCCATCAAGGCTTATCAAGGGGATCTGGAAACACCATATATTTT.

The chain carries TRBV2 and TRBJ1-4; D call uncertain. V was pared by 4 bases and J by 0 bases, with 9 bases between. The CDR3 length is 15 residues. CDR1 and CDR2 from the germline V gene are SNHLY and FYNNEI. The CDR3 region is CASSVFGATNEKLFF. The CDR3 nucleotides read TGTGCCAGCAGTGTGTTCGGTGCAACTAATGAAAAACTGTTTTTT.

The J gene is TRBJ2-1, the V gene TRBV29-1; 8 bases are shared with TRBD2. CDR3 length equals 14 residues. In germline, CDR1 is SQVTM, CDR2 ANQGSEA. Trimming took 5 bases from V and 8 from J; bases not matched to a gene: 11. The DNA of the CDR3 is TGCAGCGTTAATAGCGGGATGGGGCTCGATGAGCAGTTCTTC. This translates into CSVNSGMGLDEQFF.

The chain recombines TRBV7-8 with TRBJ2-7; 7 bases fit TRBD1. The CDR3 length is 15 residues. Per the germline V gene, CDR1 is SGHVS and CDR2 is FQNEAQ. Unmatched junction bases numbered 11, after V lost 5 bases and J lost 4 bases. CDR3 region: CASSPRRLGQYEQYF. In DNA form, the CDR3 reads TGTGCCAGCAGCCCCAGACGACTGGGACAGTACGAGCAGTACTTC.

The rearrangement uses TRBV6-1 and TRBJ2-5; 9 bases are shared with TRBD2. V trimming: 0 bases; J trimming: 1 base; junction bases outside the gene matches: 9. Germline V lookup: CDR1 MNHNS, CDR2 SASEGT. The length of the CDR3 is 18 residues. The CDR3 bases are TGTGCCAGCAGTGAAGCTGGCAGCGGGGGGACTTTCCAAGAGACCCAGTACTTC. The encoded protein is CASSEAGSGGTFQETQYF.

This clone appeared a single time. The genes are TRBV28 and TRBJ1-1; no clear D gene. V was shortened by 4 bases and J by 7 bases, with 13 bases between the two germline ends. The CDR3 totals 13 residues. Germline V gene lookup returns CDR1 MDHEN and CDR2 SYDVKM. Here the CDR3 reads CASSSGSGDEAFF. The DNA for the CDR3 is TGTGCCAGCAGTTCGGGGAGCGGGGATGAAGCTTTCTTT.

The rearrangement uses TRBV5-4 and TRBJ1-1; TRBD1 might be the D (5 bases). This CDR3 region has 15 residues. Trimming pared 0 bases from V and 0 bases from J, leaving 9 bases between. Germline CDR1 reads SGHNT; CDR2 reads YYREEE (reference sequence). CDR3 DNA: TGTGCCAGCAGCTTGGCCAAAGGGGTGAACACTGAAGCTTTCTTT. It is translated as CASSLAKGVNTEAFF.

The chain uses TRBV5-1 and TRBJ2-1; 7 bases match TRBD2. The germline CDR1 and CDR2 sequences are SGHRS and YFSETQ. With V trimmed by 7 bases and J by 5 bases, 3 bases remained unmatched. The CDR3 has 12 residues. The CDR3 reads CASLRGDNEQFF. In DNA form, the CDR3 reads TGCGCCAGCCTTCGGGGGGACAATGAGCAGTTCTTC.

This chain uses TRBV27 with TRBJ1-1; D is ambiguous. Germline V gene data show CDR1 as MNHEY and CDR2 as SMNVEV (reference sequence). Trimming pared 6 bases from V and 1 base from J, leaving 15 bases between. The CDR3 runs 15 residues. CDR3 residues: CASSRGGRENTEAFF. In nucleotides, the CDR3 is TGTGCCAGCAGCCGGGGAGGGAGGGAGAACACTGAAGCTTTCTTT.

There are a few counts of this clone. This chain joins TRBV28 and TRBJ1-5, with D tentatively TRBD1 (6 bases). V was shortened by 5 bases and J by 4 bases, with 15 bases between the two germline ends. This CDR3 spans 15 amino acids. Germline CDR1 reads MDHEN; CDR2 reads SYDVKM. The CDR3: CASSEEDSCNQPQHF. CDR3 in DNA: TGTGCCAGCAGTGAGGAGGACAGCTGTAATCAGCCCCAGCATTTT.

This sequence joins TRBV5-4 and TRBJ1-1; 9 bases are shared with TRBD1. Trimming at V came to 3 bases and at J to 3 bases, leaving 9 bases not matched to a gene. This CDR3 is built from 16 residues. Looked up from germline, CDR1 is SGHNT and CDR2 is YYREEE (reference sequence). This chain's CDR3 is CASSYHRGRWDTEAFF. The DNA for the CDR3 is TGTGCCAGCAGCTATCACAGGGGGCGTTGGGACACTGAAGCTTTCTTT.

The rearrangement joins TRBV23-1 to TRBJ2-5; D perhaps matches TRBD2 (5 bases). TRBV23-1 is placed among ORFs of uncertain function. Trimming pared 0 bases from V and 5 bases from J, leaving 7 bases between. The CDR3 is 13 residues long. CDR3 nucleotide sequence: TGCGCCAGCAGTCAATCCCAGCGGGAGACCCAGTACTTC. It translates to CASSQSQRETQYF.

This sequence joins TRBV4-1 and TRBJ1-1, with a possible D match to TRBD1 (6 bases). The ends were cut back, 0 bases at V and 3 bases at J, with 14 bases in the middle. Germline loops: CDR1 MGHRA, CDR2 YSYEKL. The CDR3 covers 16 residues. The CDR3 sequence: CASSQDRGLGDTEAFF. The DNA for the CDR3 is TGCGCCAGCAGCCAAGATAGGGGGTTGGGCGACACTGAAGCTTTCTTT.

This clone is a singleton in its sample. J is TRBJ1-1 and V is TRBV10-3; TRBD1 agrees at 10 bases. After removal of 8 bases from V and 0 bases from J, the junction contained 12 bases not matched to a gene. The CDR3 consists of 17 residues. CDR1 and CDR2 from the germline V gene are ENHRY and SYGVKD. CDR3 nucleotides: TGTGCCATCCATCCAGGACAGGGGGTTTCTATGAACACTGAAGCTTTCTTT. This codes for CAIHPGQGVSMNTEAFF.

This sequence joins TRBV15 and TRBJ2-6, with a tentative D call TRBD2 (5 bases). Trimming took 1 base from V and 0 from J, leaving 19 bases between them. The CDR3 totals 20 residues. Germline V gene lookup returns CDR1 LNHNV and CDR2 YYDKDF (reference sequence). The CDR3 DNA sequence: TGTGCCACCAGCAGAGTGCCAATCGGGGTTTATGACTCTGGGGCCAACGTCCTGACTTTC. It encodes CATSRVPIGVYDSGANVLTF.

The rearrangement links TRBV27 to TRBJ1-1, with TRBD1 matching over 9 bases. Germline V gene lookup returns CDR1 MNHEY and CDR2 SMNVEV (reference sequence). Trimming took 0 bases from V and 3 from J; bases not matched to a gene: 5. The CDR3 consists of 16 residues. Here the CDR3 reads CASSLSRQGGDTEAFF. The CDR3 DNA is TGTGCCAGCAGTTTATCACGACAGGGGGGAGACACTGAAGCTTTCTTT.

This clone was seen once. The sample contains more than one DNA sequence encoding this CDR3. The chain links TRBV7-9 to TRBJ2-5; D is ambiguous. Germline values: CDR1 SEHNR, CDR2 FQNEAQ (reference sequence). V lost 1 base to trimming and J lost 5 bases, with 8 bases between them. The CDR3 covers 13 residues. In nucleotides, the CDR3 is TGTGCCAGCAGCTTAGTCGGTTCGGAGACCCAGTACTTC. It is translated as CASSLVGSETQYF.

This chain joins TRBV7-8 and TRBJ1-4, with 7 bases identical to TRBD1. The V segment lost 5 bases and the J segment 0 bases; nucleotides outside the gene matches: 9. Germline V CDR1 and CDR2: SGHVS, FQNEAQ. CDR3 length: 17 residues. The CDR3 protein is CASSRRDSLATNEKLFF. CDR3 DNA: TGTGCCAGCAGCCGACGGGACAGCCTAGCAACTAATGAAAAACTGTTTTTT.

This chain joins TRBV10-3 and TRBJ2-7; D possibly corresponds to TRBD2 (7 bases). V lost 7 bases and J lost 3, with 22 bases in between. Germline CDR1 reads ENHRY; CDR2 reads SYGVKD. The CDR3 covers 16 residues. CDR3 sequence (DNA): TGTGCCATCATGGAGGGGGGGGGAAGGGCTGGCTACGAGCAGTACTTC. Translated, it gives CAIMEGGGRAGYEQYF.

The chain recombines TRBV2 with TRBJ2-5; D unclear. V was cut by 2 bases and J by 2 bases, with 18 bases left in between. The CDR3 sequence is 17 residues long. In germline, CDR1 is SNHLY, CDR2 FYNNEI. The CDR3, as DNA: TGTGCCAGCAGTGAATTACTCGCGGCGAGAGATCAAGAGACCCAGTACTTC. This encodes CASSELLAARDQETQYF.

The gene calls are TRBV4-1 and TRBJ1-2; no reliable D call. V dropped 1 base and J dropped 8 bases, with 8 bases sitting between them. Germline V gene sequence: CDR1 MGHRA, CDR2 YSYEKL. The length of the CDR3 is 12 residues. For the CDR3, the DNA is TGCGCCAGCAGCCAAGCTCTTGGCGGCTACACCTTC. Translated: CASSQALGGYTF.

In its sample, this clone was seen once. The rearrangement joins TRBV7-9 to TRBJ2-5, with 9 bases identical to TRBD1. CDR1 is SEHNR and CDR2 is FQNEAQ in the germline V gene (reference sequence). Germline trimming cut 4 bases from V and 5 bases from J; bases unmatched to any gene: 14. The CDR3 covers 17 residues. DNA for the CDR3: TGTGCCAGCAGCTATATCGGGACAGGGTACCCGGGGGAGACCCAGTACTTC. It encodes CASSYIGTGYPGETQYF.